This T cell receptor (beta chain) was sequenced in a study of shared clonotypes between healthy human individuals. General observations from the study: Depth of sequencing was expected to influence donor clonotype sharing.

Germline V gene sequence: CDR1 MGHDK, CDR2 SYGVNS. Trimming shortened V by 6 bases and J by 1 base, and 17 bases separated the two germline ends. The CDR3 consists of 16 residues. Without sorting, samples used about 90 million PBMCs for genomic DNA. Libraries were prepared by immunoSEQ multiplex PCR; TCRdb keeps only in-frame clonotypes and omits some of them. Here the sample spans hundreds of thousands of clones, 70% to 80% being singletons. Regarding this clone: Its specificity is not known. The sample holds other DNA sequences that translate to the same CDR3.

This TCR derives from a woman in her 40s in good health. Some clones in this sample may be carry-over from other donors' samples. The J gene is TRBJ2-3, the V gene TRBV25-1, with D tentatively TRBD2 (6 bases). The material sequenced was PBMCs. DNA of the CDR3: TGTGCCAGCAGCCCGGCGGCGGGGCAGCGCACAGATACGCAGTATTTT. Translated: CASSPAAGQRTDTQYF.